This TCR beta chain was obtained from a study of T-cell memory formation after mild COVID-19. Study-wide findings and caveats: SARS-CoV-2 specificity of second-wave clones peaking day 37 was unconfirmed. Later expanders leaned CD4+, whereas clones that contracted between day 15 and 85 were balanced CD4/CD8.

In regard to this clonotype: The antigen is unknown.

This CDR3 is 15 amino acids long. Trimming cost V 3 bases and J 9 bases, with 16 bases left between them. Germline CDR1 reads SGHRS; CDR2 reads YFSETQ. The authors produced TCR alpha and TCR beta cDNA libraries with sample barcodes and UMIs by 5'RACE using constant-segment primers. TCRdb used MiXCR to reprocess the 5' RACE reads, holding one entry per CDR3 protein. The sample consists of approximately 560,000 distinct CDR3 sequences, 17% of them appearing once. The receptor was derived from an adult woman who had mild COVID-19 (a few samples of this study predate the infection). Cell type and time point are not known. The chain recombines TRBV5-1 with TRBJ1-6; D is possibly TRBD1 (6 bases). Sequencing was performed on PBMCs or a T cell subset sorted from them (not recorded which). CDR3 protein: CASSSGRGTSSPLHF. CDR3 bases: TGCGCCAGCAGCTCCGGACGGGGGACAAGTTCACCCCTCCACTTT.